The 20 T cell receptor beta chains below were found in one sample sequenced in a study of T cell responses to AZD1222 COVID-19 vaccine. Assay used: immunoSEQ multiplex PCR; TCRdb lists only in-frame clones, some missing. The sample has 150,000 to 200,000 clones, 85% to 95% seen once; the top ten hold around 1.9%. The sample was peripheral blood, taken 28 days after the second AZD1222 dose. The receptors were sampled from an adult who received the AZD1222 COVID-19 vaccine.

This clone was seen once. The gene calls are TRBV21-1 and TRBJ2-7; whether TRBD2, the table's D call, matches the DNA was not checked. TRBV21-1 is tagged as a pseudogene. CDR3 length: 17 amino acids. The CDR3 reads CASSKARAGVWFYEQYF. The DNA of the CDR3 is TGTGCCAGCAGCAAAGCGCGGGCGGGAGTTTGGTTCTACGAGCAGTACTTC.

The chain combines TRBV9 with TRBJ2-1; no definite D call. Germline V gene lookup returns CDR1 SGDLS and CDR2 YYNGEE. The V gene lost 3 bases and the J gene lost 6 bases, with 7 bases spanning the gap. This CDR3 is built from 12 residues. The chain's CDR3 is CASSATRNEQFF. As DNA, the CDR3 is TGTGCCAGCAGCGCGACACGCAATGAGCAGTTCTTC.

The chain uses TRBV7-2 and TRBJ1-2; D not certain. Trimming pared 3 bases from V and 2 bases from J, leaving 10 bases between. This CDR3 is 14 amino acids long. The germline gives CDR1 SGHTA, CDR2 FQGNSA. The CDR3 DNA sequence: TGTGCCAGCAGCTTCCTGGGCGCGAACTATGGCTACACCTTC. This translates into CASSFLGANYGYTF. Full variable domain (outside the CDR3, taken from reference TRBV7-2 and TRBJ1-2): GAGVSQSPSNKVTEKGKDVELRCDPISGHTALYWYRQSLGQGLEFLIYFQGNSAPDKSGLPSDRFSAERTGGSVSTLTIQRTQQEDSAVYLCASSFLGANYGYTFGSGTRLTVV.

This chain connects TRBV2 to TRBJ1-6; TRBD1 agrees at 7 bases. This CDR3 has 14 residues. The junction had 0 bases not matched to a gene; V was cut back by 4 bases and J by 3 bases. Germline CDR1 is SNHLY and CDR2 is FYNNEI. As DNA, the CDR3 is TGTGCCAGCAGTGGGGACAGCTATAATTCACCCCTCCACTTT. Protein product: CASSGDSYNSPLHF.

This clone occurred a few times. The chain is built from TRBV25-1 and TRBJ1-4; D remains ambiguous. V was shortened by 4 bases and J by 0 bases, with 12 bases between the two germline ends. The CDR3 sequence is 16 residues long. Germline-derived CDR1 and CDR2 are MGHDK and SYGVNS. The CDR3 DNA reads TGTGCCAGCAGTGCGCCCTACAGTGCAACTAATGAAAAACTGTTTTTT. Amino acids: CASSAPYSATNEKLFF.

J is TRBJ2-2 and V is TRBV5-1; 8 bases are shared with TRBD2. CDR1 and CDR2 from the germline V gene are SGHRS and YFSETQ. J lost 5 bases, V lost 3 bases, and 3 bases had no gene match. The CDR3 has 14 residues. DNA of the CDR3: TGCGCCAGCAGCTATTTAGCGGGGACCGGGGAGCTGTTTTTT. It specifies CASSYLAGTGELFF.

The gene calls are TRBV15 and TRBJ2-3; 7 nucleotides match TRBD1. The germline gives CDR1 LNHNV, CDR2 YYDKDF (reference sequence). The CDR3 spans 15 residues. V was clipped by 3 bases and J by 2 bases; unmatched bases: 5. The CDR3 DNA follows: TGTGCCACCAGCAGGGGGACAGATAACACAGATACGCAGTATTTT. This gives the protein CATSRGTDNTDTQYF.

V is TRBV9 and J is TRBJ1-2; no definite D call. The CDR3 spans 13 residues. Germline CDR1 is SGDLS and CDR2 is YYNGEE. The V end was cut by 0 bases, the J end by 8 bases, with 11 bases between. CDR3 region: CASSVDDTHGYTF. As DNA, the CDR3 is TGTGCCAGCAGCGTAGATGATACGCACGGCTACACCTTC.

This chain joins TRBV7-2 and TRBJ2-7; 11 nucleotides line up with TRBD2. CDR1 and CDR2 (germline): SGHTA, FQGNSA. V shed 5 bases, J shed 3 bases, and the junction held 6 bases outside the gene matches. The CDR3 is 15 residues long. The CDR3 DNA is TGTGCCAGCAGCCTTACGGGACTAGCGGTCTACGAGCAGTACTTC. Its protein is CASSLTGLAVYEQYF.

The J gene is TRBJ1-5, the V gene TRBV10-1; D gene uncertain. From germline, CDR1 is WNHNN and CDR2 SYGVQD (reference sequence). The CDR3 is 14 amino acids. V lost 3 bases and J 1 base, leaving 7 bases between the germline ends. The CDR3 region has the DNA TGCGCCAGCAGTGAATGGGCCAGCAATCAGCCCCAGCATTTT. This gives the protein CASSEWASNQPQHF.

The rearrangement links TRBV3-1 (or the pseudogene TRBV3-2) to TRBJ1-5; TRBD1 matches 8 bases. V was clipped by 1 base and J by 0 bases; unmatched bases: 5. Germline V gives CDR1 LGHDT, CDR2 YNNKEL (reference sequence). CDR3 length equals 17 residues. The DNA for the CDR3 is TGTGCCAGCAGCCAAGGAGGGACAGGACATAGCAATCAGCCCCAGCATTTT. Translating it yields CASSQGGTGHSNQPQHF.

The chain recombines TRBV4-3 with TRBJ1-5; 8 bases map to TRBD1. Germline V gene sequence: CDR1 LGHNA, CDR2 YSLEER. Trimming took 0 bases from V and 4 from J; bases not matched to a gene: 8. There are 17 residues in the CDR3. This CDR3 reads CASSQEPWDRRNQPQHF. The CDR3 DNA is TGCGCCAGCAGCCAAGAACCTTGGGACAGGAGGAATCAGCCCCAGCATTTT.

The chain links TRBV7-8 to TRBJ2-7; possibly TRBD1 for D (5 bases). The V end was cut by 1 base, the J end by 1 base, with 11 bases between. This CDR3 has 15 residues. Germline V CDR1 and CDR2: SGHVS, FQNEAQ. As DNA, the CDR3 is TGTGCCAGCAGCTTAGTGGCAGGGCTTTCCTACGAGCAGTACTTC. It codes for CASSLVAGLSYEQYF.

The chain is built from TRBV6-2 or TRBV6-3 and TRBJ1-2, with D unresolved. The V gene lost 0 bases and the J gene lost 4 bases, with 12 bases spanning the gap. The CDR3 has 15 residues. Germline lookup yields CDR1 MNHEY and CDR2 SVGEGT. The CDR3 DNA is TGTGCCAGCAGTTACTCGATAGCAGCTATCTATGGCTACACCTTC. Amino acids: CASSYSIAAIYGYTF.

This rearrangement joins TRBV29-1 to TRBJ1-1; 9 nucleotides align to TRBD1. Germline values: CDR1 SQVTM, CDR2 ANQGSEA. Unmatched junction bases numbered 4, after V lost 1 base and J lost 1 base. The CDR3 is made up of 15 amino acids. CDR3 region: CSVEGRTGANTEAFF. The CDR3 DNA is TGCAGCGTTGAAGGTCGGACAGGGGCGAACACTGAAGCTTTCTTT.

The rearrangement links TRBV6-5 to TRBJ2-3; D uncertain. This CDR3 is built from 12 residues. V lost 8 bases to trimming and J lost 4 bases, with 10 bases between them. Germline CDR1 MNHEY, CDR2 SVGAGI. The CDR3 DNA reads TGTGCCAGCGCGGTGAGTGCAGATACGCAGTATTTT. Protein sequence: CASAVSADTQYF.

V is TRBV6-5 and J is TRBJ2-1; D unclear. The CDR3 length is 13 residues. Germline V gene lookup returns CDR1 MNHEY and CDR2 SVGAGI. V lost 0 bases and J lost 5, with 5 bases in between. CDR3 residues: CASSYSADNEQFF. The CDR3 DNA is TGTGCCAGCAGTTACTCGGCAGACAATGAGCAGTTCTTC.

For this clone: Sequence at one end of the junction differs from germline and may be a read error. The chain employs TRBV28 and TRBJ1-5, with a possible D match to TRBD1 (5 bases). The CDR3 extends over 17 amino acids. Per germline, CDR1 MDHEN and CDR2 SYDVKM. The CDR3 DNA is TGTGCCAGCAGTTTCTATCCCTTGGGAAGGGGCAACCAGCCCCAGCATTTT. This encodes CASSFYPLGRGNQPQHF.

The gene calls are TRBV27 and TRBJ1-5, with D possibly TRBD1 on 5 matching bases. From germline, CDR1 is MNHEY and CDR2 SMNVEV (reference sequence). Between the trimmed V and J ends, which lost 3 bases and 4 bases, there was a span of 19 bases. The CDR3 extends over 17 amino acids. The CDR3 loop reads CASSLASREWGNQPQHF. CDR3 in DNA: TGTGCCAGCAGTTTGGCCTCCAGGGAGTGGGGGAATCAGCCCCAGCATTTT.

V and J are TRBV5-8 and TRBJ2-5; 8 bases align to TRBD2. V dropped 4 bases and J dropped 4; count of bases not matched to a gene: 18. Looked up from germline, CDR1 is SGHTS and CDR2 is YDEGEE. This CDR3 is 18 amino acids long. The CDR3 DNA is TGTGCCAGCAGCAGTGTACTCCAGGGATTCGGGGGGGCAGAGACCCAGTACTTC. Amino acids: CASSSVLQGFGGAETQYF.